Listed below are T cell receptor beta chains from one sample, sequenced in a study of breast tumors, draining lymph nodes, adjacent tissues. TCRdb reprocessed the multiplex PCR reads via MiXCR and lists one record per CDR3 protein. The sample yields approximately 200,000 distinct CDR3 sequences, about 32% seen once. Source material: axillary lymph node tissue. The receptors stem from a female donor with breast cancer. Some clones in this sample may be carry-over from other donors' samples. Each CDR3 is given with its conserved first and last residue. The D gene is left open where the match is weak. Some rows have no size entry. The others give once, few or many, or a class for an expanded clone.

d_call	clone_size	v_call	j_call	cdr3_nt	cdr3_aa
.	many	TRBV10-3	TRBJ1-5	TGTGCCATCAGTGAGTCGGGCCGGGAGCCCCAGCATTTT	CAISESGREPQHF
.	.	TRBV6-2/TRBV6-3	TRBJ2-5	TGTGCCAGCAGTCAAGGGGGGGCTGGCCAAGAGACCCAGTACTTC	CASSQGGAGQETQYF
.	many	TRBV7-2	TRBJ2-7	TGTGCCAGCAGCTTAATCCTTAGCGAGGCACGACGGGACTTC	CASSLILSEARRDF
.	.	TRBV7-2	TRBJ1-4	TGTGCCAGCAGGGTTGGAGAAAAACTGTTTTTT	CASRVGEKLFF
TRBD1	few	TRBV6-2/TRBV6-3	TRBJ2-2	TGTGCCAGCAGCTCCCAGACAGGGGGCGCCGGGGAGCTGTTTTTT	CASSSQTGGAGELFF
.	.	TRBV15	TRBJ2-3	TGTGCCACCAGCAGTACCCGGGGGGCCGCAGATACGCAGTATTTT	CATSSTRGAADTQYF
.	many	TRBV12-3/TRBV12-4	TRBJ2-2	TGTGCCAGCAGTTTATCCCAGGCGAACACCGGGGAGCTGTTTTTT	CASSLSQANTGELFF
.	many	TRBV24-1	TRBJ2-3	TGTGCCACCAGCCTGGGGGGAGGAGGAGATACGCAGTATTTT	CATSLGGGGDTQYF
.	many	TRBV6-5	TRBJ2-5	TGTGCCAGCAGTAAACTCCGGGGGTACCAAGAGACCCAGTACTTC	CASSKLRGYQETQYF
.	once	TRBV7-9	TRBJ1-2	TGTGCCAGCAGCTTAGGGCAGGGCTTCTATGGCTACACCTTC	CASSLGQGFYGYTF
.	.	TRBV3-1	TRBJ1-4	TGTGCCAGCGGGGGTTCCGGGGAAAAACTGTTTTTT	CASGGSGEKLFF
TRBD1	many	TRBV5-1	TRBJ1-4	TGCGCCAGCAGCCAGGAACAGGGGGCGGATGAAAAACTGTTTTTT	CASSQEQGADEKLFF
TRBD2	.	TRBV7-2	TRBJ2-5	TGTGCCAGCAGCTTAGGACTAGCGGGAGGGTCTGAGACCCAGTACTTC	CASSLGLAGGSETQYF
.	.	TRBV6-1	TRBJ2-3	TGTGCCAGCAGACCCTTAGGGGGAATTGATACGCAGTATTTT	CASRPLGGIDTQYF
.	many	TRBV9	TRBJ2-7	TGTGCCAGCAGCGTAGAACAGGGAAACGAGCAGTACTTC	CASSVEQGNEQYF
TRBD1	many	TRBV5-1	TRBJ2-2	TGCGCCAGCAGCCCCAATCCCGGGACAGTTAACACCGGGGAGCTGTTTTTT	CASSPNPGTVNTGELFF
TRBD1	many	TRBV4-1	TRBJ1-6	TGCGCCAGCAGCCAAGGACAGGGATTTATTAATTCACCCCTCCACTTT	CASSQGQGFINSPLHF
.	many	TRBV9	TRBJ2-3	TGTGCCAGCAGCGTGGACCGGCCCACAGATACGCAGTATTTT	CASSVDRPTDTQYF
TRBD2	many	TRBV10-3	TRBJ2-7	TGTGCCATCAGTGGAATAGCGACTAGCAGCTCCTACGAGCAGTACTTC	CAISGIATSSSYEQYF
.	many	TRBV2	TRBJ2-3	TGTGCCAGCAGTGAATTCCTGCTTCGGGCGGGGAGCACAGATACGCAGTATTTT	CASSEFLLRAGSTDTQYF
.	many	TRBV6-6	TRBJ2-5	TGTGCCAGCAGTCCTGACAGGTCGGATGCCCAGTACTTC	CASSPDRSDAQYF
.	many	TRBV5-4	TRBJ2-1	TGTGCCAGCAGCCAGCGGACAGATCCCCACAATGAGCAGTTCTTC	CASSQRTDPHNEQFF
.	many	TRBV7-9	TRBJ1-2	TGTGCCAGCAGCCCCCCCGTTCGGGAGGCCCCCAACTATGGCTACACCTTC	CASSPPVREAPNYGYTF
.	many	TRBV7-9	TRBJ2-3	TGTGCCAGCAGCCCGGGACTGCTCCTTCCAGATACGCAGTATTTT	CASSPGLLLPDTQYF
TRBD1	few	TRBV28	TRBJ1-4	TGTGCCAGCAGCCGGACAGGGAAAAATGAAAAACTGTTTTTT	CASSRTGKNEKLFF
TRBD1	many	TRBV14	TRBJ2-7	TGTGCCAGCAGCCAAGTTAGTCCCCGCCCGGGACAGGGTTCGGCCCCTTCGGGCGAGCAGTACTTC	CASSQVSPRPGQGSAPSGEQYF
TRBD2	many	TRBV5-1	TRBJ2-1	TGCGCCAGCAGCTTGCTCAGCGGGGCAAGGGAGCAGTTCTTC	CASSLLSGAREQFF
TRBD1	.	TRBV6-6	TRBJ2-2	TGTGCCAGCAGTTACTCCGACAGGGGGGTCGCGAACACCGGGGAGCTGTTTTTT	CASSYSDRGVANTGELFF
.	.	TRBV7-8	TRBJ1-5	TGTGCCAGCAGCCCCCCCGGGGTAGGGCCCCAGCATTTT	CASSPPGVGPQHF
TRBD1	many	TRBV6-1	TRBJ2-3	TGTGCCAGCAGGAAACAGGGGGCTCGAGATACGCAGTATTTT	CASRKQGARDTQYF
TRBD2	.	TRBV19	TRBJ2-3	TGTGCCAGTAGTATCGGGGGGGCCGGCCCAGATACGCAGTATTTT	CASSIGGAGPDTQYF
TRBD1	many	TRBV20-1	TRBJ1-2	TGCAGTTGGACAGGGATGGTGCTCGGCTACACCTTC	CSWTGMVLGYTF
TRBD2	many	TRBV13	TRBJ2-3	TGTGCCACCAATAGCGGGGGGCTGGTCACAGATACGCAGTATTTT	CATNSGGLVTDTQYF
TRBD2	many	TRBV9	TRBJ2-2	TGTGCCAGCAGCGTCTATGGAGCGGGGGGGGCGAACACCGGGGAGCTGTTTTTT	CASSVYGAGGANTGELFF
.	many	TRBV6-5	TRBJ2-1	TGTGCCAGCAGTCCTACACTACTAGGTACGTCCTACAATGAGCAGTTCTTC	CASSPTLLGTSYNEQFF
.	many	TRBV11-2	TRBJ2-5	TGTGCCAGCAGCTCCCCTTTCGGAGAGACCCAGTACTTC	CASSSPFGETQYF
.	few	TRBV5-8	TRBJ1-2	TGTGCCAGCAGCTTTCTGAAGGGCTACACCTTC	CASSFLKGYTF
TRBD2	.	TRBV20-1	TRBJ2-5	TGCAGTGCTAGTAGGGGGGCTAGCGGGAGGGCAGAGACCCAGTACTTC	CSASRGASGRAETQYF
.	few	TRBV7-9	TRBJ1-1	TGTGCCAGCAGCCAAACCACCTACACTGAAGCTTTCTTT	CASSQTTYTEAFF
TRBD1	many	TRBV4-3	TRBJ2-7	TGCGCCAGCAGCCAAGCAACCGGGGCAGGGGGAGAGCAGTACTTC	CASSQATGAGGEQYF
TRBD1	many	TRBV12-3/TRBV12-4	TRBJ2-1	TGTGCCAGCGGCCGGGACAGGGATTATGCTGAGCAGTTCTTC	CASGRDRDYAEQFF
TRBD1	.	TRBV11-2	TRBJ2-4	TGTGCCAGCAGCTGGGACAGTAGAAACATTCAGTACTTC	CASSWDSRNIQYF